These 16 T cell receptor beta chains share one sample of origin, sequenced in a study of cytomegalovirus exposure and HLA in healthy donors. Produced via immunoSEQ multiplex PCR; TCRdb's table is partial and in-frame only. The table has some 310,000 clones, approximately 85% seen once. The sequenced sample was PBMCs. These receptors were collected from a man aged 25-40 years in good health and CMV-seronegative.

The rearrangement uses TRBV30 and TRBJ2-7, with TRBD1 matching over 8 bases. This CDR3 has 13 residues. Trimming removed 4 bases from V and 6 bases from J; junction bases left unmatched: 8. Germline V gene lookup returns CDR1 GTSNPN and CDR2 SVGIG (reference sequence). DNA for the CDR3: TGTGCCTGGAATCTGGACAGGGCAGGCGAGCAGTACTTC. Protein product: CAWNLDRAGEQYF.

This rearrangement joins TRBV7-9 to TRBJ2-7; D is perhaps TRBD1 (5 bases). Germline V gene data show CDR1 as SEHNR and CDR2 as FQNEAQ (reference sequence). V was shortened by 5 bases and J by 2 bases, with 19 bases between the two germline ends. The CDR3 spans 16 residues. This CDR3 is CASSPETGADTYEQYF. The CDR3 DNA reads TGTGCCAGCAGCCCAGAGACTGGGGCCGATACCTACGAGCAGTACTTC.

The rearrangement uses TRBV7-9 and TRBJ1-2; 7 positions agree with TRBD1. Germline assignment: CDR1 SEHNR and CDR2 FQNEAQ (reference sequence). The CDR3 runs to 15 residues. The ends lost 4 bases at V and 4 bases at J; junction bases unmatched: 9. The CDR3 here is CASSSPYRGGYGYTF. The CDR3 DNA follows: TGTGCCAGCAGCTCCCCCTACAGGGGTGGCTATGGCTACACCTTC.

The V gene is TRBV4-3, the J gene TRBJ2-3; TRBD2 matches 9 bases. J lost 6 bases, V lost 0 bases, and 4 bases had no gene match. In germline, CDR1 is LGHNA, CDR2 YSLEER. The CDR3 loop spans 15 amino acids. The CDR3 sequence: CASSQDMSGGDTQYF. CDR3 in DNA: TGCGCCAGCAGCCAAGATATGAGCGGGGGGGATACGCAGTATTTT.

The sample holds one count of this clone. The chain has TRBV5-1 and TRBJ2-3; tentative D call: TRBD1 (7 bases). Germline CDR1 and CDR2: SGHRS and YFSETQ. CDR3 length equals 17 residues. The V and J ends lost 0 bases and 2 bases respectively, with 16 bases between them. CDR3 sequence: CASSLGGAGQLTDTQYF. The CDR3 DNA reads TGCGCCAGCAGCTTGGGGGGCGCGGGACAGCTCACAGATACGCAGTATTTT.

V usage is TRBV6-1 and J usage is TRBJ2-5, with D maybe TRBD2 (7 bases). V was shortened by 5 bases and J by 14 bases, with 15 bases between the two germline ends. The V gene's germline CDR1 is MNHNS and CDR2 SASEGT. The CDR3 contains 11 residues. The CDR3 protein is CASSLGGPRYF. CDR3 DNA: TGTGCCAGCAGTCTCGGGGGGCCGCGTTACTTC.

This chain connects TRBV27 to TRBJ2-2, with TRBD1 matching over 9 bases. The CDR3 has 14 residues. Germline V gene data show CDR1 as MNHEY and CDR2 as SMNVEV (reference sequence). With 6 bases clipped from V and 5 bases from J, the junction kept 4 bases outside the gene matches. CDR3 DNA: TGTGCCAGCAGAGGGACAGGGAAAACCGGGGAGCTGTTTTTT. Translating gives CASRGTGKTGELFF.

The chain carries TRBV5-4 and TRBJ1-1; D is ambiguous. The germline V and J ends were trimmed by 4 bases and 0 bases, with 10 bases remaining between them. CDR1 and CDR2 (germline): SGHNT, YYREEE (reference sequence). The CDR3 runs 14 residues. The DNA of the CDR3 is TGTGCCAGCAGCCCTCTCCCTCTGAACACTGAAGCTTTCTTT. Its protein product is CASSPLPLNTEAFF.

This clone was observed a single time. V and J are TRBV7-9 and TRBJ1-1; 7 bases fit TRBD1. The CDR3 length is 15 residues. CDR1 SEHNR and CDR2 FQNEAQ come from the germline V gene (reference sequence). Trimming at V came to 2 bases and at J to 1 base, leaving 4 bases not matched to a gene. CDR3 loop: CASSLRGTENTEAFF. Written as DNA, the CDR3 is TGTGCCAGCAGCTTACGTGGGACAGAGAACACTGAAGCTTTCTTT.

CDR3 amino acids: CASSLAGTDANVLTF. The DNA of the CDR3 is TGCGCCAGCAGCTTGGCCGGGACAGATGCCAACGTCCTGACTTTC. The rearrangement joins TRBV5-1 to TRBJ2-6; TRBD1 matches 7 bases. This CDR3 has 15 residues. From germline, CDR1 is SGHRS and CDR2 YFSETQ. V trimming: 0 bases; J trimming: 7 bases; junction bases outside the gene matches: 4.

This chain links TRBV5-1 with TRBJ2-7; the match to TRBD1 covers 7 bases. V shed 0 bases and J 2 bases; nucleotides not matched to a gene: 5. Looked up from germline, CDR1 is SGHRS and CDR2 is YFSETQ. The CDR3 loop spans 15 amino acids. CDR3 residues: CASSLEGALTYEQYF. CDR3 nucleotides: TGCGCCAGCAGCTTGGAGGGGGCGTTGACCTACGAGCAGTACTTC.

J is TRBJ2-1 and V is TRBV5-1, with 8 bases fitting TRBD2. CDR1 and CDR2 from the germline V gene are SGHRS and YFSETQ. CDR3 length equals 14 residues. Unmatched junction bases numbered 0, after V lost 4 bases and J lost 0 bases. DNA for the CDR3: TGCGCCAGCAGCGGGACTAGCTCCTACAATGAGCAGTTCTTC. Its protein is CASSGTSSYNEQFF.

The CDR3 nucleotides are TGTGCCTGTTTATCCGGGACAGGGGTCGTCGGGGAAGCTTTCTTT. Amino acid sequence: CACLSGTGVVGEAFF. The chain combines TRBV30 with TRBJ1-1, with 10 bases matching TRBD1. The V and J ends lost 6 bases and 8 bases, in that order; junction bases with no gene match: 15. Germline values: CDR1 GTSNPN, CDR2 SVGIG (reference sequence). The CDR3 covers 15 residues. The variable domain in full, with the rest retrieved from reference TRBV30 and TRBJ1-1, is SQTIHQWPATLVQPVGSPLSLECTVEGTSNPNLYWYRQAAGRGLQLLFYSVGIGQISSEVPQNLSASRPQDRQFILSSKKLLLSDSGFYLCACLSGTGVVGEAFFGQGTRLTVV.

This rearrangement joins TRBV2 to TRBJ1-4, with 8 nucleotides matching TRBD1. CDR3 length: 15 amino acids. With V trimmed by 3 bases and J by 7 bases, 7 bases remained unmatched. Germline assignment: CDR1 SNHLY and CDR2 FYNNEI. The CDR3 protein is CASSEFHRGSEKLFF. The CDR3 coding sequence is TGTGCCAGCAGTGAGTTCCACAGGGGGAGTGAAAAACTGTTTTTT.

V and J are TRBV27 and TRBJ1-1; D gene unclear. The CDR3 runs to 14 residues. Per germline, CDR1 MNHEY and CDR2 SMNVEV (reference sequence). The ends were cut back, 3 bases at V and 4 bases at J, with 12 bases in the middle. In nucleotides, the CDR3 is TGTGCCAGCAGTTTGGTGGTGGCAGGCACTGAAGCTTTCTTT. Translation: CASSLVVAGTEAFF.

V and J are TRBV2 and TRBJ2-2, with 8 bases fitting TRBD1. The junction had 11 bases not matched to a gene; V was cut back by 4 bases and J by 4 bases. The CDR3 consists of 17 residues. Germline values: CDR1 SNHLY, CDR2 FYNNEI. The CDR3 nucleotides read TGTGCCAGCAGTGCAGGGTTGCTACAGGGGGGCACCGGGGAGCTGTTTTTT. It yields the protein CASSAGLLQGGTGELFF.